These 21 T cell receptor beta chains were all obtained from the same sample, sequenced in a study of CXCR3-negative and CXCR3-positive naive CD8 T cells. 5' RACE with UMI labels generated the TRB cDNA libraries. TCRdb processed the 5' RACE reads again and assigns one entry to each CDR3 protein, with no DNA. This sample's table reports about 62,000 distinct CDR3 sequences. What was sequenced was naive CXCR3- CD8+ T cells from blood. Stated subset: CD45RO-CCR7+CD27+CD95- naive CD8+ T cells lacking CXCR3 (TNR3-). These receptors all stem from a human donor in good health. Some clones in this sample may be carry-over from other donors' samples.

The chain combines TRBV29-1 with TRBJ2-1; the TCRdb D gene call, TRBD1, has no DNA to confirm it. CDR3 size: 16 residues. Germline V gene sequence: CDR1 SQVTM, CDR2 ANQGSEA. The CDR3 spells CSVEDIRGFPSNEQFF.

The chain is built from TRBV7-9 and TRBJ2-7; the TCRdb D gene call, TRBD1, has no DNA to confirm it. CDR1 is SEHNR, CDR2 FQNEAQ, per germline (reference sequence). This CDR3 contains 15 residues. CDR3 residues: CASSDIRGASYEQYF.

The rearrangement uses TRBV9 and TRBJ1-2; with no DNA, the TCRdb D assignment of TRBD1 cannot be verified. CDR3 length equals 15 residues. Germline V gene data show CDR1 as SGDLS and CDR2 as YYNGEE. The CDR3 sequence is CASSVGTADSYGYTF.

Here the CDR3 reads CASRSWLKQETQYF. The rearrangement uses TRBV7-9 and TRBJ2-5. Per germline, CDR1 SEHNR and CDR2 FQNEAQ (reference sequence). The CDR3 is made up of 14 amino acids.

J is TRBJ2-3 and V is TRBV7-2. The CDR3 contains 13 residues. Germline CDR1 SGHTA, CDR2 FQGNSA. This chain's CDR3 is CASSLYRADTQYF.

The chain uses TRBV7-8 and TRBJ2-3; TCRdb proposes TRBD1, but this gene call is untestable without DNA. CDR1 is SGHVS, CDR2 FQNEAQ, per germline. This CDR3 region has 13 residues. The CDR3 sequence is CAGPDRVPPNLYF.

The V gene is TRBV12-3 or TRBV12-4, the J gene TRBJ1-1. There are 11 residues in the CDR3. The CDR3 reads CASSEVPEAFF.

The chain has TRBV19 and TRBJ1-5; there is no DNA to check the TCRdb D call of TRBD1. Germline V gene sequence: CDR1 LNHDA, CDR2 SQIVND (reference sequence). The CDR3 sequence is 15 residues long. This CDR3 is CAISDRAFGNQPQHF.

The chain uses TRBV12-3 or TRBV12-4 and TRBJ1-5; TCRdb returns TRBD1, unconfirmable since there is no DNA. This CDR3 has 14 residues. This CDR3 reads CASSATGGNQPQHF.

J is TRBJ1-1 and V is TRBV7-9; TCRdb's assignment of TRBD1 cannot be checked, as there is no DNA. Germline CDR1 reads SEHNR; CDR2 reads FQNEAQ (reference sequence). This CDR3 region has 14 residues. The CDR3 sequence is CASSLGAGQPEAFF.

The V call is TRBV20-1, the J call TRBJ2-7; TCRdb gives TRBD1 as the D gene, but with no DNA this cannot be confirmed. The CDR3 sequence is 15 residues long. CDR1 is DFQATT and CDR2 is SNEGSKA in the germline V gene (reference sequence). CDR3 sequence: CSARDLGQLPYEQYF.

This rearrangement joins TRBV29-1 to TRBJ2-3; TCRdb designates TRBD2, a call that cannot be tested without DNA. The germline V gene encodes CDR1 SQVTM and CDR2 ANQGSEA. This CDR3 has 20 amino acids. CDR3 residues: CSVEDEWGLAGGPSTDTQYF.

This chain joins TRBV20-1 and TRBJ2-1; absent DNA, TCRdb's TRBD2 call cannot be checked. CDR3 size: 14 residues. Germline V gene lookup returns CDR1 DFQATT and CDR2 SNEGSKA (reference sequence). The CDR3 is CSAASGGFYNEQFF.

The rearrangement joins TRBV5-1 to TRBJ2-2; TCRdb calls TRBD1, which cannot be checked without DNA. Germline CDR1 and CDR2: SGHRS and YFSETQ. The CDR3 sequence is 16 residues long. This chain's CDR3 is CASSLGDKANTGELFF.

This chain links TRBV6-2 or TRBV6-3 with TRBJ2-5; TCRdb indicates TRBD1, and absent DNA this call remains unverified. This CDR3 contains 13 residues. Germline loops: CDR1 MNHEY, CDR2 SVGEGT. The CDR3 here is CASSRTGGETQYF.

This CDR3 is CASSLAGAGAFVSQPQHF. The gene calls are TRBV7-2 and TRBJ1-5; the TCRdb call, TRBD1, lacks DNA for checking. The CDR3 is made up of 18 amino acids. Germline-derived CDR1 and CDR2 are SGHTA and FQGNSA.

The chain couples TRBV12-3 or TRBV12-4 to TRBJ1-2. The CDR3 extends over 11 amino acids. CDR3 in amino acids: CASSLAYGYTF.

The genes are TRBV7-8 and TRBJ2-1. CDR3 length: 12 residues. CDR1 is SGHVS, CDR2 FQNEAQ, per germline. This chain's CDR3 is CASSLDRSEQFF. The entire variable domain, with the rest obtained from reference TRBV7-8 and TRBJ2-1, is as follows: GAGVSQSPRYKVAKRGQDVALRCDPISGHVSLFWYQQALGQGPEFLTYFQNEAQLDKSGLPSDRFFAERPEGSVSTLKIQRTQQEDSAVYLCASSLDRSEQFFGPGTRLTVL.

V usage is TRBV11-2 and J usage is TRBJ1-1; TCRdb lists TRBD1, though no DNA is available to test this call. The length of the CDR3 is 14 residues. Germline V gene data show CDR1 as SGHAT and CDR2 as FQNNGV. This chain's CDR3 is CASSILGGLTEAFF.

CDR3 in amino acids: CSASPLAGLTYNEQFF. J is TRBJ2-1 and V is TRBV20-1; TCRdb returns TRBD2, unconfirmable since there is no DNA. The CDR3 runs 16 residues. Germline V gene sequence: CDR1 DFQATT, CDR2 SNEGSKA (reference sequence).

J is TRBJ2-7 and V is TRBV20-1; checking the TCRdb D call of TRBD1 is not possible without DNA. Germline loops: CDR1 DFQATT, CDR2 SNEGSKA (reference sequence). The CDR3 is made up of 13 amino acids. CDR3 amino acids: CSAYDSGAYEQYF.